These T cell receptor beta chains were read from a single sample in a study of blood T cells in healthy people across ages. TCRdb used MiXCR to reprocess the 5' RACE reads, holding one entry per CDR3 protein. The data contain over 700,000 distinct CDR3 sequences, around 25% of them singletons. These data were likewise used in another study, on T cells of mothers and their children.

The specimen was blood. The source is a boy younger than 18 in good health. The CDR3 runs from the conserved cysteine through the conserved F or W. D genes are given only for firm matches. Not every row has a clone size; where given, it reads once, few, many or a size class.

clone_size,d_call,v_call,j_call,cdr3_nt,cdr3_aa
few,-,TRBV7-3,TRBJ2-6,TGTGCCAGCAGATTAAATAGACTCGGTGCTGGGGCCAACGTCCTGACTTTC,CASRLNRLGAGANVLTF
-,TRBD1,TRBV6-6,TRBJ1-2,TGTGCCAGCACTCTCCTCGGACAGGGTAGTAGGAGTGGCTACACCTTC,CASTLLGQGSRSGYTF
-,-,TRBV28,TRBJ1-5,TGTGCCAGCAGCCTAACTCCGCGGGACGGATATAGCAATCAGCCCCAGCATTTT,CASSLTPRDGYSNQPQHF
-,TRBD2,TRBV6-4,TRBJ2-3,TGTGCCAGCATCTTAAGCGGGGGGAGCACAGATACGCAGTATTTT,CASILSGGSTDTQYF
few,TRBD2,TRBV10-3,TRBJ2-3,TGTGCCATCAGCTGGACTAGCGGGGGGAAGAGCACAGATACGCAGTATTTT,CAISWTSGGKSTDTQYF
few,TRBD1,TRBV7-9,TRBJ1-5,TGTGCCAGCAGCATCGGGACAGGGGATCAGCCCCAGCATTTT,CASSIGTGDQPQHF
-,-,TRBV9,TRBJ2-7,TGTGCCAGCAGCGTAGGTTTCTCGTCCTACGAGCAGTACTTC,CASSVGFSSYEQYF
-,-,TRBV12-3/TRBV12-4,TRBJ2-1,TGTGGCAGAGTGAGGGCGGGTGTGCAATTTTTC,CGRVRAGVQFF
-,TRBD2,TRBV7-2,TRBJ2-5,TGTGCCAGTGAGCCGGGACTAGGGTTAGAGACCCAGTACTTC,CASEPGLGLETQYF
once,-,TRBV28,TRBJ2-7,TGTGCCAGCAGTTCAGGGTACCACGAGCAGTACTTC,CASSSGYHEQYF
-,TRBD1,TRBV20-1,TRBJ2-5,TGCAGTGCTAGCCGGGGACAGGGGGCGACCCAAGAGACCCAGTACTTC,CSASRGQGATQETQYF
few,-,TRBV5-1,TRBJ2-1,TGCGCCAGCACTAGAGGACAAGGGCCCCACAATGAGCAGTTCTTC,CASTRGQGPHNEQFF
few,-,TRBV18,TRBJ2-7,TGTGCCAGCTCACCCATTGGGGACGGTTACTCCTACGAGCAGTACTTC,CASSPIGDGYSYEQYF
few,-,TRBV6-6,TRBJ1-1,TGTGCCAGCACCACGACGAGAAAGGGGGGGAACACTGAAGCTTTCTTT,CASTTTRKGGNTEAFF
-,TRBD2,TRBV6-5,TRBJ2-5,TGTGCCAGCAGTTATTCGACTAGCGGGAGAGGGTTAGAGACCCAGTACTTC,CASSYSTSGRGLETQYF
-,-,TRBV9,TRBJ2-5,TGTGCCAGCAACAAAGGGGGGGGCCAGGAGACCCAGTACTTC,CASNKGGGQETQYF
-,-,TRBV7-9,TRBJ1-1,TGTGCCAGCAGCTTAGTGGTTGGCGGCACGACTGAAGCTTTCTTT,CASSLVVGGTTEAFF
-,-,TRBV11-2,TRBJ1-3,TGTGCCAGCAGCCTACGACACTCAGCGGGCTCTGGAAACACCATATATTTT,CASSLRHSAGSGNTIYF